These 5 T cell receptor beta chains share one sample of origin, sequenced in a study of blood T cell repertoires in COVID-19. Assay used: immunoSEQ multiplex PCR; TCRdb lists only in-frame clones, some missing. The sample carries about 85,000 clones, 70% to 90% recorded once. Material: peripheral blood. Receptors were obtained from a man aged 55 to 69 with acute or convalescent COVID-19.

The count of this clone is one. This chain joins TRBV6-5 and TRBJ2-5; D unclear. V lost 3 bases, J lost 0 bases, and 5 bases lay in between. This CDR3 has 13 amino acids. Germline V gene sequence: CDR1 MNHEY, CDR2 SVGAGI. This chain's CDR3 is CASSYQDQETQYF. The CDR3, as DNA: TGTGCCAGCAGTTATCAGGACCAAGAGACCCAGTACTTC.

V and J are TRBV5-1 and TRBJ2-1; tentative D call: TRBD1 (6 bases). Germline values: CDR1 SGHRS, CDR2 YFSETQ. V shed 4 bases and J shed 4 bases, with 15 bases lying between them. This CDR3 contains 15 residues. CDR3 nucleotides: TGCGCCAGCAGCCAGGCCAGGGGTCGGTACAATGAGCAGTTCTTC. Residues: CASSQARGRYNEQFF.

The chain joins TRBV7-8 to TRBJ2-7; D unclear. V was shortened by 1 base and J by 6 bases, with 13 bases between the two germline ends. Germline CDR1 SGHVS, CDR2 FQNEAQ. This CDR3 comprises 14 residues. CDR3 in DNA: TGTGCCAGCAGCTTAGGCAGGCCCACTGGCGAGCAGTACTTC. Amino acid sequence: CASSLGRPTGEQYF.

This chain connects TRBV21-1 to TRBJ2-5; TRBD2, the table's D call, lacks a check against the DNA. TRBV21-1 is reported as a pseudogene. The CDR3 covers 17 residues. CDR3 residues: CASSTKPSIAGGETQYF. CDR3 DNA: TGTGCCAGCAGCACTAAACCTTCTATAGCGGGGGGGGAGACCCAGTACTTC.

V gene TRBV7-3 combines with J gene TRBJ2-3; 14 positions agree with TRBD2. Per germline, CDR1 SGHTA and CDR2 FQGTGA. CDR3 length: 15 amino acids. The junction had 2 bases not matched to a gene; V was cut back by 3 bases and J by 6 bases. The CDR3 protein is CASSLGLAGADTQYF. The CDR3 region has the DNA TGTGCCAGCAGCTTGGGACTAGCGGGGGCTGATACGCAGTATTTT. Looking up the rest from reference TRBV7-3 and TRBJ2-3 gives the full variable domain: GAGVSQTPSNKVTEKGKYVELRCDPISGHTALYWYRQSLGQGPEFLIYFQGTGAADDSGLPNDRFFAVRPEGSVSTLKIQRTERGDSAVYLCASSLGLAGADTQYFGPGTRLTVL.